The 9 T cell receptor beta chains listed next were all sequenced from one sample in a study of blood T cell repertoires in COVID-19. Profiling relied on immunoSEQ multiplex PCR, and the TCRdb table lists in-frame clones only, not all of them. The table lists about 170,000 clones, about 88% of them singletons. The material sequenced was PBMCs or T cells enriched from blood (not recorded which). These receptors all stem from a woman between 18 and 30 years old who had recovered from COVID-19.

This chain joins TRBV20-1 and TRBJ2-1, with 16 nucleotides matching TRBD2. CDR1 DFQATT and CDR2 SNEGSKA come from the germline V gene (reference sequence). The CDR3 sequence is 19 residues long. Losses at the gene ends were 3 bases for V and 8 bases for J; bases not matched to a gene: 16. The CDR3 loop reads CSASPGLAGGSFMYDEQFF. The CDR3 nucleotides read TGCAGTGCTAGTCCGGGACTAGCGGGAGGGTCTTTTATGTACGATGAGCAGTTCTTC.

The gene calls are TRBV28 and TRBJ2-7; TRBD2 matches 8 bases. Germline V gene data show CDR1 as MDHEN and CDR2 as SYDVKM. The V gene end was trimmed by 3 bases and the J gene end by 2 bases; junction bases not matched to a gene: 3. The CDR3 is made up of 14 amino acids. CDR3 loop: CASSFQRETYEQYF. The CDR3, as DNA: TGTGCCAGCAGTTTCCAGCGGGAGACCTACGAGCAGTACTTC.

In this sample, this clone turned up once. The J gene is TRBJ2-1, the V gene TRBV6-2 or TRBV6-3; D may be TRBD2 (5 bases). V gave up 3 bases and J gave up 4 bases, with 10 bases separating them. The CDR3 length is 14 residues. Germline lookup yields CDR1 MNHEY and CDR2 SVGEGT. DNA of the CDR3: TGTGCCAGCAGTTATGACGGGGTATACAATGAGCAGTTCTTC. It is translated as CASSYDGVYNEQFF.

This clone appeared a few times. The rearrangement links TRBV4-1 to TRBJ1-2; 7 nucleotides align to TRBD1. This CDR3 region has 16 residues. With V trimmed by 0 bases and J by 6 bases, 10 bases remained unmatched. CDR1 is MGHRA, CDR2 YSYEKL, per germline. The CDR3 loop is CASSQDFRQGRHGYTF. The CDR3 bases are TGCGCCAGCAGCCAAGATTTCAGACAGGGTAGGCATGGCTACACCTTC.

This chain links TRBV18 with TRBJ2-7, with D possibly being TRBD1 (6 bases). Trimming took 5 bases from V and 5 from J, leaving 13 bases between them. Germline assignment: CDR1 KGHSH and CDR2 LQKENI. The CDR3 totals 13 residues. The CDR3, as DNA: TGTGCCAGCTCAGCGACAGGCCCCAACGAGCAGTACTTC. Its protein product is CASSATGPNEQYF.

The CDR3 region has the DNA TGTGCCATCAGTGAGTTTACTGGAAACACCATATATTTT. This translates into CAISEFTGNTIYF. The V gene is TRBV10-3, the J gene TRBJ1-3; D not certain. CDR1 is ENHRY and CDR2 is SYGVKD in the germline V gene. With 1 base removed from V and 2 bases from J, the gap between germline ends came to 3 bases. This CDR3 spans 13 amino acids.

With regard to this clone: The same CDR3 also results from other DNA sequences found in this sample. The gene calls are TRBV28 and TRBJ1-2; TRBD1 aligns across 9 bases. The germline V gene has CDR1 MDHEN and CDR2 SYDVKM. The CDR3 spans 11 residues. V lost 6 bases and J lost 8; bases outside the gene matches: 1. CDR3 nucleotides: TGTGCCAGCAGGACAGGGGGAGGCTACACCTTC. Translating it yields CASRTGGGYTF.

The gene calls are TRBV20-1 and TRBJ2-1; 10 positions match TRBD1. From germline, CDR1 is DFQATT and CDR2 SNEGSKA (reference sequence). V dropped 6 bases and J dropped 10; count of bases not matched to a gene: 3. The CDR3 is 11 amino acids. CDR3 amino acids: CSAEDRGEQFF. CDR3 DNA: TGCAGTGCGGAGGACAGGGGGGAGCAGTTCTTC.

V and J are TRBV1 and TRBJ1-1; TRBD1, as called in the table, went unchecked against the DNA. TRBV1 is labeled a pseudogene. There are 15 residues in the CDR3. The CDR3 coding sequence is TGCACCAGCAGCCATCGACAGCCGATCAGGACTGAAGCTTTCTTT. Translation: CTSSHRQPIRTEAFF.